One T cell receptor (beta chain) is described in this entry. Its antigen specificity is not known. Within one base of it there is no much larger clone, and no base qualities were kept. Using the deep immunoSEQ assay, TCR CDR3 regions were amplified from genomic DNA by multiplex PCR. Extracted genomic DNA from each cell subset was distributed evenly across all wells of several immunoSEQ 96-well plates, and each plate was treated as a replicate. For sorted subsets, about 0.2 ug genomic DNA, equal to 25,000 to 35,000 T cell genomes, was loaded into each replicate PCR. Purified libraries were measured with a Qubit 3.0 fluorometer, size-checked on a Bioanalyzer 2100, and measured again with the KAPA Library Quantification kit. Every immunoSEQ 96-well plate was sequenced on a separate single-read 150-cycle Illumina NextSeq 550 flow cell. As for how the authors treated the data: Because the immunoSEQ output held only junctional sequences and lacked quality scores, the filtering could not match the filtering applied to full-length reads. Sequences were annotated with PyIR, a Python wrapper for IgBLAST v1.9, using IMGT germline references to assign V/J genes and CDR3. Reads with weak V/J assignments (E-value above 1e-6), missing CDR3, stop codons, out-of-frame junctions, or ambiguous translated residues were removed. A V3J clonotype was defined by an identical inferred V gene, J gene, and CDR3 amino acid sequence. Percentage overlap between repertoires was calculated by dividing the number of shared unique clonotypes by the size of the smaller repertoire. Three approaches were used to assess repertoire richness: RTK rarefaction, the Chao1 estimator, and Recon v2.1 estimates of unobserved clonotypes. Generation probabilities were computed with OLGA for all TCRbeta clonotypes obtained by the gDNA method from several donors. TCRdb's version of the immuneACCESS table is confined to in-frame rearrangements and falls short of the full clone set. An unresolved V gene accounts for under half of the shortfall where checked; the remainder is of unknown origin. The V and J calls and the clone size are those of that table, but D and trimming were determined from the DNA. This sample lists approximately 2,300,000 clones; around 90% were detected once. Roughly 0.34% of the sample goes to the ten largest clones.

Healthy HIV-negative adults with no recently reported acute infections or vaccinations were included as donors. Every donor was a Caucasian adult residing in Nashville, Tennessee, USA. CD4+ T cells were enriched by magnetic negative selection, after which naive cells were positively selected on CD45RA and the negative fraction was taken as the memory subset. Blood was collected by leukapheresis, and PBMCs were isolated by Ficoll-Histopaque density gradient centrifugation and then cryopreserved in liquid nitrogen vapor phase. Purity and quantity of every magnetically sorted T cell population were checked by analytical flow cytometry. Genomic DNA was isolated from every sorted fraction and measured by UV absorbance on a Nanodrop 2000c. The data derive from a study of shared clonotypes between healthy human individuals (dated by TCRdb to 2020 to 2022). At the level of the whole study: The cohort included three men and a couple of women between 18 and 49 years of age. For each donor, CD4 naive and CD4 memory were each given three plates, CD8 naive was given two plates, and CD8 memory was given one plate. Leukapheresis yielded between about 0.9 and 10 billion PBMCs per donor. To increase sequencing depth and limit assay-specific biases, different laboratories used diverse techniques to prepare libraries and sequence TCR repertoires. To estimate repertoire size and how much clonotype sharing occurs between individuals, the study deeply sequenced the blood TCR repertoires of five healthy adults. Summary of the overall study and its limitations: The genetic and exposure-history diversity represented was limited by the small number of donors. Pairwise subsampling led to the expectation that sequencing depth would affect the degree of clonotype sharing among donors. About 5% of naive CD4, approximately 3.7% of naive CD8, approximately 2.2% of memory CD4, and about 0.4% of memory CD8 clonotypes were shared across a few donors. Naive subsets generally had larger estimated clonotype richness than memory subsets did. Even with the large sequencing depth, rarefaction of the sorted-subset datasets indicated that sequencing was incomplete. Higher generation probabilities were observed for clonotypes shared by all four sorted-subset donors than for non-shared clonotypes. Sampling was limited to blood, and TCR repertoires in tissue likely differ from TCR repertoires in blood.

Based on the germline V gene, the CDR1 and CDR2 sequences are MNHEY and SVGAGI. The CDR3 sequence holds 13 residues, the cysteine and phenylalanine included. The CDR3 DNA has 39 bases and is translated from base 1. V lost 6 bases and J lost 6 bases; the stretch between them is 15 bases long. The V and J segments used are TRBV6-5 and TRBJ2-7; the D segment is perhaps TRBD1 or TRBD2, each sharing 6 matched bases. Input material: naive CD4+ T cells from PBMCs. The cell subset or site label of this sample denotes: CD45RA+ positively selected. The receptor's source is a man aged 18 to 30 in good health. Some clones in this sample may be carry-over from other donors' samples. CDR3 reads: CASSPGQAGEQYF. At the DNA level, the sequence is TGTGCCAGCAGCCCGGGACAAGCGGGCGAGCAGTACTTC.